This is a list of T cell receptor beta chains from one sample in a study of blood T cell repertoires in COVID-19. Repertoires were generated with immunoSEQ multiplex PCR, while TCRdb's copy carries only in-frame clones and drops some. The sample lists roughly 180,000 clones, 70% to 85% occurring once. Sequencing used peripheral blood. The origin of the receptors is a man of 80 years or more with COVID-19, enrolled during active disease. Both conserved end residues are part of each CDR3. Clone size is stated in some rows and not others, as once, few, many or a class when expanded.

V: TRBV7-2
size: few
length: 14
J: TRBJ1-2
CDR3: CASSLDRGPYGYTF

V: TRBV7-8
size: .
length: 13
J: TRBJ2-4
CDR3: CASSPQGADIQYF

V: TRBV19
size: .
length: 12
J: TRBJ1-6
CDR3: CASSDRDSPLHF

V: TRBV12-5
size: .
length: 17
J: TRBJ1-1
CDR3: CASGLVADRPLNTEAFF

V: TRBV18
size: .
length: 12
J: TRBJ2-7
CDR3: CASSPNEGEQYF

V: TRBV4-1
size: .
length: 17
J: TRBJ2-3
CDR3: CASSQDLGVGGPDTQYF

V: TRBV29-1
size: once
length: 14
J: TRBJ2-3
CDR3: CSVLDRVGTDTQYF

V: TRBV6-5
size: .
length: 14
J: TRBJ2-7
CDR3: CASMAGGRGYEQYF

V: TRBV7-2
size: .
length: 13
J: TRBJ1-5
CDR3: CASAGQGNQPQHF

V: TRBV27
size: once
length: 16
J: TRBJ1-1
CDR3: CASSTDLRYLNTEAFF

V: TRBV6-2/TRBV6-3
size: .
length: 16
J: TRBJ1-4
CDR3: CASSYSLSSTNEKLFF

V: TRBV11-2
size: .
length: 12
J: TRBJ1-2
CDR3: CASSLRTDGYTF

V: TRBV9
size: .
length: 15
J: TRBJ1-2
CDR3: CASSVDAGGIYGYTF

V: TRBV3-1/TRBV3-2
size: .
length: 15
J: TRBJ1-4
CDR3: CASSLSKSGGGKLFF

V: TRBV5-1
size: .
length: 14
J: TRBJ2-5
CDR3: CASSLGLEGETQYF

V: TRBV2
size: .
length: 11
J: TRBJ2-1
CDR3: CASSVRDYVIF

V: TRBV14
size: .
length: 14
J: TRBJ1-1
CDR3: CASSQELVSTEAFF

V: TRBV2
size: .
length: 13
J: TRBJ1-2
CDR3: CALGGRTNYGYTF

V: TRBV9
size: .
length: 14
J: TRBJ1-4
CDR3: CASSVDYFNEKLFF

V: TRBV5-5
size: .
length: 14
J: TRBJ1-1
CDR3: CASSLGRVTTEAFF

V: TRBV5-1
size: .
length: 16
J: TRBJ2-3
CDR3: CASSLGDRVPTDTQYF

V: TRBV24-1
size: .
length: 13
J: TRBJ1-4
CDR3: CATSAGAPEKLFF

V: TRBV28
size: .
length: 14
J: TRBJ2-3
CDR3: CASRRAGEADTQYF

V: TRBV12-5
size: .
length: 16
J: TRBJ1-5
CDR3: CASGLVGRGAYQPQHF

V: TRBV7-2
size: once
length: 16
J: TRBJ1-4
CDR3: CASSYGGAVTNEKLFF

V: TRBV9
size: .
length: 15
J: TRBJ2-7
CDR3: CASSPHELPSYEQYF

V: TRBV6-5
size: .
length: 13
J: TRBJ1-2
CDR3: CASRLGQNYGYTF

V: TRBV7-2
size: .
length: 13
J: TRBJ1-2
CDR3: CASSQRADYGYTF

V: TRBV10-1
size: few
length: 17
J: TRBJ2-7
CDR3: CASSEGFVGELPYEQYF

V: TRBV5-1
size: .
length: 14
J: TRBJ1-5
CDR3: CASSAGTGTQPQHF

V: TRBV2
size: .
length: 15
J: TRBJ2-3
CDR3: CASSQSGTSEGPQYF

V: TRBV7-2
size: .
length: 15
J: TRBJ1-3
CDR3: CASSLTGVSGNTIYF

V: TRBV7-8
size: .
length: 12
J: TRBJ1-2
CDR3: CASSLQGYGYTF

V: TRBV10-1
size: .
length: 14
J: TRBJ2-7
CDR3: CASSPRRGISEQYF

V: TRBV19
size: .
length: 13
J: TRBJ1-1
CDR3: CASSMGRATEAFF

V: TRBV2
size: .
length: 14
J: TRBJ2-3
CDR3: CASSGQVSTDTQYF

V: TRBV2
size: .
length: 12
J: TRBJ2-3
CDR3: CASSVYGDTQYF

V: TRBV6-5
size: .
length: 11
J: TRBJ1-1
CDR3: CASSRGEEAFF

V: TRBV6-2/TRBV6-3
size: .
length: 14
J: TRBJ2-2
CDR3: CASSYNGQGGELFF

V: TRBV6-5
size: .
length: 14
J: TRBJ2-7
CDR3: CASSQPSTGVEQYF

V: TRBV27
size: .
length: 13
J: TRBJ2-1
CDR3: CASSLGAYNEQFF

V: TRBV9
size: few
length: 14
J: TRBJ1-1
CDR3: CASSVERRNTEAFF

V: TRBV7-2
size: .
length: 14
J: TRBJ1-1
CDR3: CASSPRAVGAEAFF

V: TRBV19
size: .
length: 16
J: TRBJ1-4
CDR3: CASSIWSGLANEKLFF

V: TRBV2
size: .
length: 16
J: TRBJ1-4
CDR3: CASSPRLGLLNEKLFF

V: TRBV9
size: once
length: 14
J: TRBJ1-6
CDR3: CASSVGQGDSPLHF

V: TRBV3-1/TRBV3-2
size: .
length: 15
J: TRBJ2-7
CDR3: CASSQGAVSSYEQYF

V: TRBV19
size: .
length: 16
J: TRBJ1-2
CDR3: CASSRLTGSRDYGYTF

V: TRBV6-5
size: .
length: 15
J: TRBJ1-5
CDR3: CASSFLQGLNQPQHF

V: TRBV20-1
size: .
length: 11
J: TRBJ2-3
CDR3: CSAPLVDTQYF

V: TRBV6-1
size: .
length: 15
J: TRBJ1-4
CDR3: CASSDPGQGNEKLFF

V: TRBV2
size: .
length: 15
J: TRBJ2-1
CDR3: CASSTGLAAYNEQFF

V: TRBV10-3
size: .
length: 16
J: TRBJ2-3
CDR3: CAISESLGQGTDTQYF

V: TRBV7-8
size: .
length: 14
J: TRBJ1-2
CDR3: CASSSTTGGYGYTF

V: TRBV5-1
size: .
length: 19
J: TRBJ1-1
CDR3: CASSFAGSVLGEMNTEAFF

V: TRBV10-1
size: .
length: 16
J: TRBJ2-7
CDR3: CASSESFGTPSYEQYF

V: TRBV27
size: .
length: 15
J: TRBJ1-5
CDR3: CASSLSQTANQPQHF

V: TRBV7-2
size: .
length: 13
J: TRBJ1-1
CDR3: CASSSQGETEAFF